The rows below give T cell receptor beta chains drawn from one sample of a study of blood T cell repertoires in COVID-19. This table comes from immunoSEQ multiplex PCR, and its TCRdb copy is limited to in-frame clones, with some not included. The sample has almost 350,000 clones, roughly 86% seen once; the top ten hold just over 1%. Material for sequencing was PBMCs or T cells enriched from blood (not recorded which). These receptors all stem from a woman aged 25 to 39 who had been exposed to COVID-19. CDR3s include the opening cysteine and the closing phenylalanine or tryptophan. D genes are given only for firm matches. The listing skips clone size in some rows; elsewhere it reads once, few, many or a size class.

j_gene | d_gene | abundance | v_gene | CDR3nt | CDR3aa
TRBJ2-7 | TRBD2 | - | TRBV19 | TGTGCCAGTAGTAAAACTAGCGGGAGATGGGCCGAGCAGTACTTC | CASSKTSGRWAEQYF
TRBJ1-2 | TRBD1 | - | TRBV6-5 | TGTGCCAGCAGCTCGGACAGGGATAACTATGGCTACACCTTC | CASSSDRDNYGYTF
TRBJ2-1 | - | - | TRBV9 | TGTGCCAGCAGCGTCCACGGTTCCTACAATGAGCAGTTCTTC | CASSVHGSYNEQFF
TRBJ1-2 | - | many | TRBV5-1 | TGCGCCAGCAGCTTCCTGAACTATGGCTACACCTTC | CASSFLNYGYTF
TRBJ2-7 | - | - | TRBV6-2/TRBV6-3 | TGTGCCAGCAGTTACGGCGGGTTCTACGAGCAGTACTTC | CASSYGGFYEQYF
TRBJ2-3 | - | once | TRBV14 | TGTGCCAGCAGCCATCCTGGCACAGATACGCAGTATTTT | CASSHPGTDTQYF
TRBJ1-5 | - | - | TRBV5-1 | TGCGCCAGCAGCCTTGGGGTGCGAGGAAAGGACTCTAGGCAGCCCCAGCATTTT | CASSLGVRGKDSRQPQHF
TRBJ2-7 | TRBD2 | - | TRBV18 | TGTGCCAGCTCATCTTGGACTAGCGGGAGCGGAGAGCAGTACTTC | CASSSWTSGSGEQYF
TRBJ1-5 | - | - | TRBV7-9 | TGTGCCAGCGGGGGCGGGCAGGCTGATCAGCCCCAGCATTTT | CASGGGQADQPQHF
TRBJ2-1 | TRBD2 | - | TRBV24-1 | TGTGCCACCAGTAGACTAGCGCTAGGTCTAGGCTCCTACAATGAGCAGTTCTTC | CATSRLALGLGSYNEQFF
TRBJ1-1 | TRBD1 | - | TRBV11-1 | TGTGCCAGCAGCCCGGGGGACAGCCCTGGGGACACTGAAGCTTTCTTT | CASSPGDSPGDTEAFF
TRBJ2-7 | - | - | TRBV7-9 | TGTGCCAGCAGCTTAGCGGACTACCTGTACGAGCAGTACTTC | CASSLADYLYEQYF
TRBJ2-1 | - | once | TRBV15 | TGTGCCACCAGCAGAGATTGGAGAGTCAACAATGAGCAGTTCTTC | CATSRDWRVNNEQFF
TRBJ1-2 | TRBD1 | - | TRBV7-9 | TGTGCCAGCAGCAAAAAGGGACAGGGACAATTATATGGCTACACCTTC | CASSKKGQGQLYGYTF
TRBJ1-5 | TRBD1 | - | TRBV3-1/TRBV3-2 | TGTGCCAGCAGCCCCACAGGGGGCGTTGGCAATCAGCCCCAGCATTTT | CASSPTGGVGNQPQHF
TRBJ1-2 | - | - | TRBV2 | TGTGCCAGCACGGCGGGGCGGGGTGGCTACACCTTC | CASTAGRGGYTF
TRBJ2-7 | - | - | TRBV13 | TGTGCCACCCCGCCAGGGGTCCGAGACAGGTTCTACGAGCAGTACTTC | CATPPGVRDRFYEQYF
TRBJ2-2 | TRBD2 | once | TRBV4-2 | TGTGCCAGCAGCCCAGCGGGAGTTGCGAACACCGGGGAGCTGTTTTTT | CASSPAGVANTGELFF
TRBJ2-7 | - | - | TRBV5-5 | TGTGCCAGCAGCTTTGGGCCATCAGCCGGCTACGAGCAGTACTTC | CASSFGPSAGYEQYF
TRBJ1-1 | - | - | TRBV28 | TGTGCCAGCAGCGCCCCAAGGGCGGGGATGACTGAAGCTTTCTTT | CASSAPRAGMTEAFF
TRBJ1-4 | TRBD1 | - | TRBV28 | TGTGCCACCACAGGGGACAGGGGGCTAATGACTAATGAAAAACTGTTTTTT | CATTGDRGLMTNEKLFF
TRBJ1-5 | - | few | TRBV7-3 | TGTGCCAGCAGCTTATCTCAGGGACAGCCCCAGCATTTT | CASSLSQGQPQHF
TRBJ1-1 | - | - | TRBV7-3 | TGTGCCAGCAGCTTAGACGTACAGGGGAACACTGAAGCTTTCTTT | CASSLDVQGNTEAFF
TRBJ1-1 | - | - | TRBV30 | TGTGCCTGGAGTGTACGGGGGGGTGGGAGGCTCACTGAAGCTTTCTTT | CAWSVRGGGRLTEAFF
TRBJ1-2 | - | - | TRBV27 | TGTGCCAGCAGTCCCGAGGGGGGGCATAGAAACTATGGCTACACCTTC | CASSPEGGHRNYGYTF
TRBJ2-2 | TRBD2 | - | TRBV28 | TGTGCCAGCAGTTGGGGACTAGCGGGAATCAACACCGGGGAGCTGTTTTTT | CASSWGLAGINTGELFF
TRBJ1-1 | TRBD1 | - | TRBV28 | TGTGCCAGCAGTTCGATACAGGGGGTTAACACTGAAGCTTTCTTT | CASSSIQGVNTEAFF